By proportion, the clone carrying this TCR beta chain is large. TCRdb re-derived calls from the PCR reads in MiXCR, one entry per CDR3 protein. The profile shows 5,000 to 6,500 distinct CDR3 sequences, approximately 15% of them singletons. This entry comes from a study of CXCR3 chemokines and chemotherapy response in bladder cancer. The origin of this receptor is a human donor with bladder cancer that responded to neoadjuvant chemotherapy. Sampling took place from a patient whose treatment included neoadjuvant chemotherapy.

The CDR3 reads CAISESPQYNEQFF. The DNA of the CDR3 is TGTGCCATCAGTGAGAGCCCTCAATACAATGAGCAGTTCTTC. This chain links TRBV10-3 with TRBJ2-1; D not certain. Between the trimmed V and J ends, which lost 2 bases and 4 bases, there was a span of 9 bases. CDR3 length: 14 residues. In germline, CDR1 is ENHRY, CDR2 SYGVKD.